This TCR beta chain originates from a study of metastatic and nonmetastatic thyroid tumors. This CDR3 is 17 amino acids long. With 2 bases clipped from V and 3 bases from J, the junction kept 10 bases outside the gene matches. The germline V gene encodes CDR1 LNHDA and CDR2 SQIVND (reference sequence). General study points: Significantly greater TCR beta diversity was reportedly found in malignant thyroid tumors than in benign nodules (in blood and tumor).

TCRdb re-analyzed the PCR reads through MiXCR. The sample consists of 30,000 to 35,000 clones, about 21% of them appearing once. Note on this clone: The target antigen is unknown.

Patients underwent thyroid surgery, and none had received any treatment before it. The sequenced sample was tumor tissue. The rearrangement uses TRBV19 and TRBJ2-1; 7 bases are a match to TRBD2. This TCR was sampled from a male donor with papillary thyroid cancer or a benign thyroid nodule (not recorded which). Some clones in this sample may be carry-over from other donors' samples. The CDR3 here is CASSIRSLAEIYNEQFF. In DNA, the CDR3 is TGTGCCAGTAGTATACGGAGTCTAGCGGAGATCTACAATGAGCAGTTCTTC.